A selection of T cell receptor beta chains follows, all from one sample in a study of T cell responses to AZD1222 COVID-19 vaccine. Assay used: immunoSEQ multiplex PCR; TCRdb lists only in-frame clones, some missing. This sample has 150,000 to 180,000 clones, with roughly nine tenths found just once. Sequenced here: peripheral blood, sampled on day 0 of AZD1222 vaccination. The receptors derive from an adult in good health. The CDR3 runs from the conserved cysteine through the conserved F or W. Each record gives: clone size, V gene, J gene, D gene, CDR3 DNA, CDR3 protein. D genes are given only for firm matches. The size entry is marked missing in some rows and otherwise reads once, few, many or a size class.

clone_size: NA; v_call: TRBV7-2; j_call: TRBJ2-7; d_call: TRBD2; cdr3_nt: TGTGCCAGCAGCTTACTTAGCGGGATATCTTACGAGCAGTACTTC; cdr3_aa: CASSLLSGISYEQYF
clone_size: NA; v_call: TRBV24-1; j_call: TRBJ2-5; d_call: NA; cdr3_nt: TGTGCCACCGCTCCCTCAGCGAGTTCGGGTCGGTTGGACTTC; cdr3_aa: CATAPSASSGRLDF
clone_size: once; v_call: TRBV7-6; j_call: TRBJ2-1; d_call: TRBD2; cdr3_nt: TGTGCCAGCAGCTTAGGGGTAGCGGGCCCCTCCTACAATGAGCAGTTCTTC; cdr3_aa: CASSLGVAGPSYNEQFF
clone_size: once; v_call: TRBV19; j_call: TRBJ1-5; d_call: TRBD1; cdr3_nt: TGTGCCACAAGGACAGGCCCTAATAGCAATCAGCCCCAGCATTTT; cdr3_aa: CATRTGPNSNQPQHF
clone_size: once; v_call: TRBV27; j_call: TRBJ2-7; d_call: NA; cdr3_nt: TGTGCCAGCAGTCCCACCAGACAGGCAGGCGAGCAGTACTTC; cdr3_aa: CASSPTRQAGEQYF
clone_size: NA; v_call: TRBV28; j_call: TRBJ1-2; d_call: NA; cdr3_nt: TGTGCCAGCAGTCATAATATTGACCCTGGTTGGGTTAACTATGGCTACACCTTC; cdr3_aa: CASSHNIDPGWVNYGYTF
clone_size: NA; v_call: TRBV19; j_call: TRBJ1-1; d_call: TRBD1; cdr3_nt: TGTGCCAGTAGTACCCTCGACAGGGGATCGTTGGCTGAAGCTTTCTTT; cdr3_aa: CASSTLDRGSLAEAFF
clone_size: NA; v_call: TRBV28; j_call: TRBJ2-1; d_call: NA; cdr3_nt: TGTGCCAGCAGTTTGTCCGGGAACCTTCGGAATGAGCAGTTCTTC; cdr3_aa: CASSLSGNLRNEQFF
clone_size: many; v_call: TRBV21-1; j_call: TRBJ1-2; d_call: NA; cdr3_nt: TGTGCTAAGCAGCCAGGGAATGTCTCGAACTATGGCTACACCTTC; cdr3_aa: CAKQPGNVSNYGYTF
clone_size: NA; v_call: TRBV28; j_call: TRBJ1-5; d_call: NA; cdr3_nt: TGTGCCAGCAGTTTAGCCCGGGACTATAGCAATCAGCCCCAGCATTTT; cdr3_aa: CASSLARDYSNQPQHF
clone_size: NA; v_call: TRBV18; j_call: TRBJ2-6; d_call: NA; cdr3_nt: TGTGCCAGCTCACCACCGACAGACTCTGGGGCCAACGTCCTGACTTTC; cdr3_aa: CASSPPTDSGANVLTF
clone_size: NA; v_call: TRBV2; j_call: TRBJ2-1; d_call: TRBD2; cdr3_nt: TGTGCCAGCAATTCGGGACTAGCGTACAATGAGCAGTTCTTC; cdr3_aa: CASNSGLAYNEQFF
clone_size: NA; v_call: TRBV11-1; j_call: TRBJ2-2; d_call: NA; cdr3_nt: TGTGCCAGCAGCTTAAGTCCACAGGCTACCGGGGAGCTGTTTTTT; cdr3_aa: CASSLSPQATGELFF
clone_size: NA; v_call: TRBV10-3; j_call: TRBJ2-1; d_call: NA; cdr3_nt: TGTGCCATCAGTGATCCTACCGGGGTGGGGAGCTCCTACAATGAGCAGTTCTTC; cdr3_aa: CAISDPTGVGSSYNEQFF
clone_size: NA; v_call: TRBV15; j_call: TRBJ1-2; d_call: NA; cdr3_nt: TGTGCCACCAGCAGAGATGTGGGTTCCGAAGTTGGCTACACCTTC; cdr3_aa: CATSRDVGSEVGYTF
clone_size: NA; v_call: TRBV13; j_call: TRBJ1-3; d_call: NA; cdr3_nt: TGTGCCAGCAGCGGACAGGGAAACACCATATATTTT; cdr3_aa: CASSGQGNTIYF
clone_size: NA; v_call: TRBV9; j_call: TRBJ2-2; d_call: TRBD1; cdr3_nt: TGTGCCAGCAGCGTAGTGGGACAGGTCTTTACCGGGGAGCTGTTTTTT; cdr3_aa: CASSVVGQVFTGELFF
clone_size: NA; v_call: TRBV28; j_call: TRBJ2-7; d_call: NA; cdr3_nt: TGTGCCAGCAGACAGCCGGGACGGCACTACGAGCAGTACTTC; cdr3_aa: CASRQPGRHYEQYF
clone_size: NA; v_call: TRBV18; j_call: TRBJ2-2; d_call: TRBD2; cdr3_nt: TGTGCCAGCTCACCATGGACTAGTAACGGCGGGGAGCTGTTTTTT; cdr3_aa: CASSPWTSNGGELFF
clone_size: NA; v_call: TRBV6-2/TRBV6-3; j_call: TRBJ2-5; d_call: NA; cdr3_nt: TGTGCCAGCAGTTATGGACCGGTTCAAGAGACCCAGTACTTC; cdr3_aa: CASSYGPVQETQYF
clone_size: once; v_call: TRBV5-6; j_call: TRBJ2-7; d_call: NA; cdr3_nt: TGTGCCAGCAGCTTGGAGGGACTCCTCGGCTACGAGCAGTACTTC; cdr3_aa: CASSLEGLLGYEQYF
clone_size: NA; v_call: TRBV5-5; j_call: TRBJ1-4; d_call: NA; cdr3_nt: TGTGCCAGCAGCTGGGAGACGTACCCAATCGGGCGGGGTGAAAAACTGTTTTTT; cdr3_aa: CASSWETYPIGRGEKLFF
clone_size: NA; v_call: TRBV2; j_call: TRBJ2-6; d_call: NA; cdr3_nt: TGTGCCAGCAGTACCCCCCCTCCGGGACACCCCTCTGGGGCCAACGTCCTGACTTTC; cdr3_aa: CASSTPPPGHPSGANVLTF
clone_size: NA; v_call: TRBV19; j_call: TRBJ2-7; d_call: NA; cdr3_nt: TGTGCCAGTAGTCCCAGCCGGGGTGAGCAGTACTTC; cdr3_aa: CASSPSRGEQYF
clone_size: NA; v_call: TRBV19; j_call: TRBJ1-6; d_call: NA; cdr3_nt: TGTGCCAGTAGTGCGTCGAACCGGGACATAGTTAGTTCACCCCTCCACTTT; cdr3_aa: CASSASNRDIVSSPLHF
clone_size: NA; v_call: TRBV24-1; j_call: TRBJ1-1; d_call: TRBD1; cdr3_nt: TGTGCCACCAGGGAGGGGACAGCGACAAACACTGAAGCTTTCTTT; cdr3_aa: CATREGTATNTEAFF
clone_size: NA; v_call: TRBV25-1; j_call: TRBJ1-3; d_call: NA; cdr3_nt: TGTGCCAGTCGCCGGAACTCTGGAAACACCATATATTTT; cdr3_aa: CASRRNSGNTIYF
clone_size: NA; v_call: TRBV14; j_call: TRBJ1-1; d_call: NA; cdr3_nt: TGTGCCAGCAGCCAAGCTATAAACACTGAAGCTTTCTTT; cdr3_aa: CASSQAINTEAFF
clone_size: NA; v_call: TRBV25-1; j_call: TRBJ1-6; d_call: NA; cdr3_nt: TGTGCCAGCAGTGAATTTGACACCGGCGTTGAGGAAAATTCACCCCTCCACTTT; cdr3_aa: CASSEFDTGVEENSPLHF
clone_size: NA; v_call: TRBV5-4; j_call: TRBJ2-1; d_call: TRBD2; cdr3_nt: TGTGCCAGCAGCTTGATGACTAGCGGCTACAATGAGCAGTTCTTC; cdr3_aa: CASSLMTSGYNEQFF
clone_size: NA; v_call: TRBV19; j_call: TRBJ2-3; d_call: TRBD1; cdr3_nt: TGTGCCAGTAGTAACAGGGGGACAGATACGCAGTATTTT; cdr3_aa: CASSNRGTDTQYF
clone_size: NA; v_call: TRBV7-3; j_call: TRBJ2-2; d_call: TRBD2; cdr3_nt: TGTGCCAGCAGTATAGCGGGAGGAACCGGGGAGCTGTTTTTT; cdr3_aa: CASSIAGGTGELFF
clone_size: NA; v_call: TRBV20-1; j_call: TRBJ1-1; d_call: NA; cdr3_nt: TGCAGTGCTCAGCGGGAGACTGAAGCTTTCTTT; cdr3_aa: CSAQRETEAFF
clone_size: NA; v_call: TRBV7-9; j_call: TRBJ2-3; d_call: TRBD1; cdr3_nt: TGTGCCAGCAGCTTAAAAGGCGCAGGACAGGTTAGCACAGATACGCAGTATTTT; cdr3_aa: CASSLKGAGQVSTDTQYF
clone_size: NA; v_call: TRBV14; j_call: TRBJ2-5; d_call: NA; cdr3_nt: TGTGCCAGCAGCCACTTGGGTTGGCAAGAGACCCAGTACTTC; cdr3_aa: CASSHLGWQETQYF
clone_size: NA; v_call: TRBV7-6; j_call: TRBJ1-1; d_call: TRBD1; cdr3_nt: TGTGCCAGCAGCTTAGGTTCAGGGGGCACTACGAACACTGAAGCTTTCTTT; cdr3_aa: CASSLGSGGTTNTEAFF
clone_size: NA; v_call: TRBV2; j_call: TRBJ1-5; d_call: NA; cdr3_nt: TGTGCCAGCAGGGGGGTGGGCTATAGCAATCAGCCCCAGCATTTT; cdr3_aa: CASRGVGYSNQPQHF
clone_size: NA; v_call: TRBV6-2/TRBV6-3; j_call: TRBJ2-2; d_call: NA; cdr3_nt: TGTGCCAGCAGTACCGGGACATCTAACACCGGGGAGCTGTTTTTT; cdr3_aa: CASSTGTSNTGELFF
clone_size: NA; v_call: TRBV18; j_call: TRBJ1-1; d_call: NA; cdr3_nt: TGTGCCAGCTCATCTAAAACTGCTGAAGCTTTCTTT; cdr3_aa: CASSSKTAEAFF
clone_size: NA; v_call: TRBV4-1; j_call: TRBJ2-2; d_call: NA; cdr3_nt: TGCGCCAGCAGGGCACAGGGGAACACCGGGGAGCTGTTTTTT; cdr3_aa: CASRAQGNTGELFF
clone_size: NA; v_call: TRBV27; j_call: TRBJ2-3; d_call: NA; cdr3_nt: TGTGCCAGCAGGGGTTCCCAGAACACAGATACGCAGTATTTT; cdr3_aa: CASRGSQNTDTQYF
clone_size: NA; v_call: TRBV10-2; j_call: TRBJ2-7; d_call: NA; cdr3_nt: TGCGCCAGCAGTAGAGTGGGATACGAGCAGTACTTC; cdr3_aa: CASSRVGYEQYF
clone_size: NA; v_call: TRBV7-2; j_call: TRBJ2-5; d_call: TRBD2; cdr3_nt: TGTGCCAGCAGCTTAGGGGCGGGAGGGCCGGCGACCCAGTACTTC; cdr3_aa: CASSLGAGGPATQYF
clone_size: NA; v_call: TRBV19; j_call: TRBJ2-7; d_call: NA; cdr3_nt: TGTGCCAGTAGTATCGCGACTTTATACGAGCAGTACTTC; cdr3_aa: CASSIATLYEQYF
clone_size: NA; v_call: TRBV7-8; j_call: TRBJ2-1; d_call: NA; cdr3_nt: TGTGCCAGCAGCCCCCGGGTGGGCTCCTACAATGAGCAGTTCTTC; cdr3_aa: CASSPRVGSYNEQFF
clone_size: NA; v_call: TRBV28; j_call: TRBJ2-7; d_call: NA; cdr3_nt: TGTGCCAGCAGTTTCTCTCTTCAGGGATCCTACGAGCAGTACTTC; cdr3_aa: CASSFSLQGSYEQYF